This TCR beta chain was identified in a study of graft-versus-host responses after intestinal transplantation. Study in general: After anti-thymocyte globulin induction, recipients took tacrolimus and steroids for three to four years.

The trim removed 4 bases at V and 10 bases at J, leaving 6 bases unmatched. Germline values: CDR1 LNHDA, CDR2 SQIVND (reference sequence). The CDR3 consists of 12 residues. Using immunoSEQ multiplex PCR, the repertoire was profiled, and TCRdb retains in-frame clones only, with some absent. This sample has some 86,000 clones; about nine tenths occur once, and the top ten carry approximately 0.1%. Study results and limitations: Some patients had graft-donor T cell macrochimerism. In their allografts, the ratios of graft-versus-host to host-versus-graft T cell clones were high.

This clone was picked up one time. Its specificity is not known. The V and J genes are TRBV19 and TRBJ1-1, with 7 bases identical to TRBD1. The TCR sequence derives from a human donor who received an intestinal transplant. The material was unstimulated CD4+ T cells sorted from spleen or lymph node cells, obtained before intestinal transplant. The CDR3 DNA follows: TGTGCCAGTAGTAAGACAGGGAGAAGAGCTTTCTTT. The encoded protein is CASSKTGRRAFF.